What follows are 32 T cell receptor beta chains derived from one specimen sequenced in a study of blood T cells in healthy people across ages (dated by TCRdb to the mid-2010s). The library was made by 5' RACE. Instrument on record: Illumina HiSeq 2500. A second about 6 to 11 cycle PCR used a sample-barcoded 5' primer and a J-beta primer mix. In TCRdb, the public reads were trimmed at Q25 with fastp and aligned with MiXCR, with productive beta chains retained. Under each unique CDR3 protein, matching rows form one entry showing the most common genes and DNA. Present in this sample are about a million distinct CDR3 sequences, roughly 51% of which were seen just once. The top ten clones comprise about 22% of the sample. Sequencing was carried out using blood. The receptors here all came from a woman aged 55-69 years in good health.

This rearrangement joins TRBV7-9 to TRBJ2-7; D is tentatively TRBD1 or TRBD2 (5 bases each). V was shortened by 7 bases and J by 0 bases, with 10 bases between the two germline ends. CDR1 SEHNR and CDR2 FQNEAQ come from the germline V gene (reference sequence). The CDR3 contains 13 residues. The CDR3 DNA reads TGTGCCAGCACGGGGCCGAACTCCTACGAGCAGTACTTC. Translating gives CASTGPNSYEQYF. Using reference TRBV7-9 and TRBJ2-7 for the parts outside the CDR3, the full variable domain is DTGVSQNPRHKITKRGQNVTFRCDPISEHNRLYWYRQTLGQGPEFLTYFQNEAQLEKSRLLSDRFSAERPKGSFSTLEIQRTEQGDSAMYLCASTGPNSYEQYFGPGTRLTVT.

The V gene is TRBV11-2, the J gene TRBJ2-3, with TRBD2 matching over 8 bases. The CDR3 length is 16 residues. Germline V CDR1 and CDR2: SGHAT, FQNNGV. With 6 bases clipped from V and 1 base from J, the junction kept 9 bases outside the gene matches. The CDR3 loop is CASSYPSGRGTDTQYF. The DNA of the CDR3 is TGTGCCAGCAGTTACCCCAGCGGGAGAGGCACAGATACGCAGTATTTT.

The V call is TRBV7-2, the J call TRBJ2-5; TRBD2 matches 13 bases. The length of the CDR3 is 16 residues. Germline lookup yields CDR1 SGHTA and CDR2 FQGNSA. Trimming took 6 bases from V and 5 from J; bases not matched to a gene: 9. The CDR3 DNA reads as TGTGCCAGCAGTCGACGGACTAGCGGGAGAGGGGAGACCCAGTACTTC. Translation: CASSRRTSGRGETQYF.

The gene calls are TRBV29-1 and TRBJ2-1; D gene unclear. The CDR3 is 13 residues long. Germline V CDR1 and CDR2: SQVTM, ANQGSEA. Here the CDR3 reads CTTDRRVYNEQFF. The CDR3 bases are TGCACCACGGACCGCCGGGTCTACAATGAGCAGTTCTTC.

This clonotype is a singleton in its sample. The chain couples TRBV6-2 or TRBV6-3 to TRBJ2-4, with 10 bases identical to TRBD1. Germline V gene lookup returns CDR1 MNHEY and CDR2 SVGEGT. The V segment lost 5 bases and the J segment 4 bases; nucleotides outside the gene matches: 8. The CDR3 spans 16 residues. DNA of the CDR3: TGTGCCAGCAGTAAGGACAGGGGGTCTTCGAAAAACATTCAGTACTTC. Translated: CASSKDRGSSKNIQYF.

V gene TRBV9 combines with J gene TRBJ2-5, with TRBD2 matching over 7 bases. The germline V gene encodes CDR1 SGDLS and CDR2 YYNGEE. Trimming took 4 bases from V and 2 from J; bases not matched to a gene: 8. This CDR3 has 15 residues. The CDR3 is CASSPRLAVQETQYF. DNA for the CDR3: TGTGCCAGCAGCCCCCGGCTAGCGGTTCAAGAGACCCAGTACTTC.

V and J are TRBV20-1 and TRBJ2-5; 9 bases align to TRBD2. The DNA end favors TRBJ2-7, so the J call may be wrong. Germline assignment: CDR1 DFQATT and CDR2 SNEGSKA (reference sequence). The CDR3 runs to 13 residues. CDR3 loop: CSAPYSGRHEQYF. The CDR3 region has the DNA TGCAGTGCCCCCTACAGCGGGAGGCACGAGCAGTACTTC.

This clonotype was seen a handful of times. The rearrangement joins TRBV5-1 to TRBJ2-1, with a weak D call TRBD1 (5 bases). The germline V gene encodes CDR1 SGHRS and CDR2 YFSETQ. With 4 bases removed from V and 0 bases from J, the gap between germline ends came to 11 bases. CDR3 size: 15 residues. CDR3: CASSVRTRSYNEQFF. CDR3 bases: TGCGCCAGCAGCGTCAGGACACGCTCCTACAATGAGCAGTTCTTC. The full variable domain, completed using reference TRBV5-1 and TRBJ2-1, is KAGVTQTPRYLIKTRGQQVTLSCSPISGHRSVSWYQQTPGQGLQFLFEYFSETQRNKGNFPGRFSGRQFSNSRSEMNVSTLELGDSALYLCASSVRTRSYNEQFFGPGTRLTVL.

This clonotype was seen only a few times. V and J are TRBV20-1 and TRBJ2-7; no clear D gene. The end of the DNA aligns better with TRBJ2-5, so the J call may be wrong. This CDR3 spans 12 amino acids. Germline values: CDR1 DFQATT, CDR2 SNEGSKA (reference sequence). The CDR3 sequence: CSVEVGLETQYF. DNA for the CDR3: TGCAGTGTCGAAGTCGGGTTAGAGACCCAGTACTTC.

This chain links TRBV6-5 with TRBJ2-2, with 11 bases aligning to TRBD1. CDR3 length: 15 amino acids. V trimming: 6 bases; J trimming: 7 bases; junction bases outside the gene matches: 7. Germline CDR1 and CDR2: MNHEY and SVGAGI. DNA for the CDR3: TGTGCCAGCAGCCAGGACAGGGGGCGAAACGGGGAGCTGTTTTTT. This gives the protein CASSQDRGRNGELFF.

The chain has TRBV18 and TRBJ2-5, with D tentatively TRBD1 or TRBD2 (5 bases each). Germline-derived CDR1 and CDR2 are KGHSH and LQKENI. Trimming stripped 2 bases from V and 4 bases from J, with 14 bases between. The CDR3 runs to 15 residues. The CDR3 region has the DNA TGTGCCAGCTCACCAGGGACCGCGCGTATAGAGACCCAGTACTTC. Translating it yields CASSPGTARIETQYF.

This clonotype was found a few times. The chain is built from TRBV10-1 and TRBJ2-4; TRBD1 aligns across 10 bases. The closer fit of TRBJ2-7 to the DNA end suggests the J call may be wrong. The length of the CDR3 is 14 residues. Per germline, CDR1 WNHNN and CDR2 SYGVQD (reference sequence). CDR3: CASSSGQGHFEQYF. In DNA form, the CDR3 reads TGCGCCAGCTCCTCGGGACAGGGGCATTTCGAGCAGTACTTC.

The chain carries TRBV5-1 and TRBJ1-2, with 7 bases identical to TRBD1. CDR3 length equals 16 residues. The trim removed 4 bases at V and 3 bases at J, leaving 12 bases unmatched. From germline, CDR1 is SGHRS and CDR2 YFSETQ. Here the CDR3 reads CASSPETGRGDYGYTF. In DNA form, the CDR3 reads TGCGCCAGCAGCCCGGAGACAGGGAGGGGAGACTATGGCTACACCTTC. The variable domain in full, with the rest retrieved from reference TRBV5-1 and TRBJ1-2, is KAGVTQTPRYLIKTRGQQVTLSCSPISGHRSVSWYQQTPGQGLQFLFEYFSETQRNKGNFPGRFSGRQFSNSRSEMNVSTLELGDSALYLCASSPETGRGDYGYTFGSGTRLTVV.

In this sample, this clonotype turned up many times. The J gene is TRBJ2-5, the V gene TRBV11-2; D is unclear. The ends were cut back, 5 bases at V and 2 bases at J, with 18 bases in the middle. From germline, CDR1 is SGHAT and CDR2 FQNNGV. CDR3 length: 16 amino acids. CDR3 nucleotides: TGTGCCAGCAGCCCTGAGTTAGGACGGCGACAAGAGACCCAGTACTTC. Amino acid sequence: CASSPELGRRQETQYF.

This clonotype has just a few counts. The chain couples TRBV10-3 to TRBJ1-5; TRBD1 matches at 7 bases. V shed 5 bases and J 3 bases; nucleotides not matched to a gene: 4. CDR1 is ENHRY and CDR2 is SYGVKD in the germline V gene. This CDR3 comprises 14 residues. CDR3 sequence (DNA): TGTGCCATCAGTCAGACAGGGTCCAATCAGCCCCAGCATTTT. It is translated as CAISQTGSNQPQHF.

The chain uses TRBV29-1 and TRBJ2-5, with D uncertain. Germline V gene data show CDR1 as SQVTM and CDR2 as ANQGSEA. Deletions cut 6 bases from V and 4 bases from J, with 15 bases between. CDR3 length: 13 amino acids. CDR3 sequence (DNA): TGCAGCGTCAGGAAAATTTCGGGAGAGACCCAGTACTTC. It translates to CSVRKISGETQYF. The entire variable domain, with the rest obtained from reference TRBV29-1 and TRBJ2-5, is as follows: SAVISQKPSRDICQRGTSLTIQCQVDSQVTMMFWYRQQPGQSLTLIATANQGSEATYESGFVIDKFPISRPNLTFSTLTVSNMSPEDSSIYLCSVRKISGETQYFGPGTRLLVL.

A few counts support this clonotype. This chain joins TRBV7-2 and TRBJ2-7; D gene ambiguous. V gave up 5 bases and J gave up 5 bases, with 10 bases separating them. Germline CDR1 is SGHTA and CDR2 is FQGNSA. This CDR3 is built from 12 residues. The CDR3 region is CASSPRWDEQYF. The CDR3 region has the DNA TGTGCCAGCAGCCCCAGGTGGGACGAGCAGTACTTC.

In the case of this clonotype: One base away lies a much larger clone, so this may be a sequencing read error. V gene TRBV5-1 combines with J gene TRBJ2-7; 7 nucleotides align to TRBD1. CDR1 and CDR2 (germline): SGHRS, YFSETQ. V shed 4 bases and J 2 bases; nucleotides not matched to a gene: 6. This CDR3 is 14 amino acids long. CDR3 bases: TGCGCCAGCAGCCCGGGACAGATAACCTACGAGCAGTACTTC. It translates to CASSPGQITYEQYF.

In its sample, this clonotype was seen a few times. V and J are TRBV4-3 and TRBJ2-1, with 7 nucleotides matching TRBD1. Per germline, CDR1 LGHNA and CDR2 YSLEER. The CDR3 has 15 residues. The ends lost 2 bases at V and 3 bases at J; junction bases unmatched: 4. CDR3 sequence: CASSQTGVGYNEQFF. The CDR3 nucleotides read TGCGCCAGCAGCCAAACAGGGGTGGGCTACAATGAGCAGTTCTTC.

The V and J genes are TRBV6-5 and TRBJ2-7, with D perhaps matching TRBD2 (6 bases). Trimming stripped 5 bases from V and 5 bases from J, with 16 bases between. The germline V gene encodes CDR1 MNHEY and CDR2 SVGAGI. The CDR3 runs 14 residues. CDR3 in amino acids: CASSPLRTGDEQYF. DNA of the CDR3: TGTGCCAGCAGTCCCTTACGAACGGGGGACGAGCAGTACTTC.

This clonotype has more than one count but fewer than ten. This chain connects TRBV20-1 to TRBJ2-4; D tentatively fits TRBD1 or TRBD2 (5 bases each). V gave up 3 bases and J gave up 6 bases, with 18 bases separating them. CDR1 and CDR2 (germline): DFQATT, SNEGSKA (reference sequence). The CDR3 runs to 15 residues. The CDR3 protein is CSASGGPRFGNIQYF. CDR3 in DNA: TGCAGTGCTAGTGGGGGTCCGCGATTCGGAAACATTCAGTACTTC.

The V and J genes are TRBV7-9 and TRBJ1-6; 7 nucleotides match TRBD1. CDR1 is SEHNR, CDR2 FQNEAQ, per germline (reference sequence). J was trimmed by 10 bases and V by 7 bases; bases with no gene match: 16. This CDR3 contains 16 residues. CDR3 bases: TGTGCCAGCAACCCTCTCACAGGGGCGAGACACTCACCCCTCCACTTT. As protein: CASNPLTGARHSPLHF.

This rearrangement joins TRBV27 to TRBJ1-2, with 8 bases aligning to TRBD1. Germline loops: CDR1 MNHEY, CDR2 SMNVEV (reference sequence). The CDR3 sequence is 16 residues long. V was pared by 5 bases and J by 5 bases, with 13 bases of the junction left unmatched. The CDR3 DNA reads TGTGCCAGCAGTCGACAGGGGATCGGTGAACCGTATGGCTACACCTTC. Amino acids: CASSRQGIGEPYGYTF.

The chain joins TRBV4-1 to TRBJ2-5; 8 bases line up with TRBD1. V trimming: 0 bases; J trimming: 5 bases; junction bases outside the gene matches: 5. The CDR3 extends over 15 amino acids. CDR1 is MGHRA, CDR2 YSYEKL, per germline. This CDR3 reads CASSQDRGPVETQYF. CDR3 bases: TGCGCCAGCAGCCAAGACAGGGGGCCGGTGGAGACCCAGTACTTC.

The V gene is TRBV10-3, the J gene TRBJ1-6, with no clear D. This CDR3 is built from 13 residues. The V end lost 0 bases, the J end lost 6 bases, and 3 bases lay between the germline ends. In germline, CDR1 is ENHRY, CDR2 SYGVKD. In DNA form, the CDR3 reads TGTGCCATCAGTGAGTCGTTTAATTCACCCCTCCACTTT. It translates to CAISESFNSPLHF.

The rearrangement uses TRBV30 and TRBJ2-6; D is ambiguous. CDR3 length: 15 amino acids. Germline V CDR1 and CDR2: GTSNPN, SVGIG (reference sequence). V was shortened by 5 bases and J by 0 bases, with 11 bases between the two germline ends. Here the CDR3 reads CAWALHTSGANVLTF. Here the CDR3 DNA reads TGTGCCTGGGCCCTCCACACCTCTGGGGCCAACGTCCTGACTTTC.

This clonotype was detected only a few times. The V and J genes are TRBV5-1 and TRBJ2-1, with unresolved D. There are 15 residues in the CDR3. Germline CDR1 is SGHRS and CDR2 is YFSETQ. Trimming shortened V by 3 bases and J by 0 bases, and 10 bases separated the two germline ends. CDR3 amino acids: CASSSDGSSYNEQFF. DNA of the CDR3: TGCGCCAGCAGCTCGGACGGAAGCTCCTACAATGAGCAGTTCTTC.

V gene TRBV6-1 combines with J gene TRBJ2-7; 8 bases are shared with TRBD2. The CDR3 has 15 residues. CDR1 and CDR2 (germline): MNHNS, SASEGT. Trimming at V came to 4 bases and at J to 4 bases, leaving 9 bases not matched to a gene. Here the CDR3 DNA reads TGTGCCAGCAGTGTTAAGCGGGAGTCCGGGTACGAGCAGTACTTC. Protein: CASSVKRESGYEQYF.

The V and J genes are TRBV7-6 and TRBJ2-3; D may be TRBD1 or TRBD2 (5 bases each). Germline V lookup: CDR1 SGHVS, CDR2 FNYEAQ. The V gene lost 1 base and the J gene lost 0 bases, with 11 bases spanning the gap. This CDR3 spans 16 amino acids. The CDR3 loop is CASSLGGDVSTDTQYF. In DNA form, the CDR3 reads TGTGCCAGCAGCTTAGGAGGGGACGTTAGCACAGATACGCAGTATTTT.

The sample holds one count of this clonotype. This rearrangement joins TRBV9 to TRBJ2-4; 8 bases are a match to TRBD2. The CDR3 length is 14 residues. Germline CDR1 SGDLS, CDR2 YYNGEE. V dropped 3 bases and J dropped 11; count of bases not matched to a gene: 10. The CDR3 DNA sequence: TGTGCCAGCAGCGCCGGGACTAGTCTGCACGTTCAGTACTTC. Its protein is CASSAGTSLHVQYF.

V is TRBV7-3 and J is TRBJ2-7, with TRBD2 as a possible D gene (5 bases). Germline values: CDR1 SGHTA, CDR2 FQGTGA. This CDR3 contains 14 residues. Trimming cost V 1 base and J 5 bases, with 12 bases left between them. CDR3 residues: CASSLKGFGDEQYF. DNA for the CDR3: TGTGCCAGCAGCTTAAAGGGCTTCGGGGACGAGCAGTACTTC.

The chain joins TRBV20-1 to TRBJ2-1; TRBD2 might be the D (5 bases). The length of the CDR3 is 14 residues. Germline V gives CDR1 DFQATT, CDR2 SNEGSKA (reference sequence). Between the trimmed V and J ends, which lost 4 bases and 8 bases, there was a span of 18 bases. The CDR3 protein is CSAKMAGSRDEQFF. CDR3 bases: TGCAGTGCTAAAATGGCGGGCAGTCGGGATGAGCAGTTCTTC.